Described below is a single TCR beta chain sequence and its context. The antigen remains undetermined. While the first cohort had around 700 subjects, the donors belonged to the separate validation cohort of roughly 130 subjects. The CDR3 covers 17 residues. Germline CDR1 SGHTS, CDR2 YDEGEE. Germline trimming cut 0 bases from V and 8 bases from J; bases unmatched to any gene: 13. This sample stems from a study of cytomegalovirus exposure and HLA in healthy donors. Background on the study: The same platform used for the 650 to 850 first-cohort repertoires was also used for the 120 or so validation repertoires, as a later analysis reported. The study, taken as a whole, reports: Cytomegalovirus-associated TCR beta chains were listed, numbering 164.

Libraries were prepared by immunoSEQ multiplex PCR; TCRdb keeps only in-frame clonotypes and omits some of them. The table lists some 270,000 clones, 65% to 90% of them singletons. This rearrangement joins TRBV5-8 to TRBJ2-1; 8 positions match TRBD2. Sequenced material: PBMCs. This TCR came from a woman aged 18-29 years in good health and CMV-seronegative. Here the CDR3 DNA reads TGTGCCAGCAGCTTGGCCCCCTGGCGGGAGGCGTGGGATGAGCAGTTCTTC. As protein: CASSLAPWREAWDEQFF. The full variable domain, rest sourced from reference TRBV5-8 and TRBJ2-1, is EAGVTQSPTHLIKTRGQQATLRCSPISGHTSVYWYQQALGLGLQFLLWYDEGEERNRGNFPPRFSGRQFPNYSSELNVNALELEDSALYLCASSLAPWREAWDEQFFGPGTRLTVL.